Following are 9 T cell receptor beta chains from one sample sequenced in a study of TIL therapy for anti-PD-1-resistant metastatic lung cancer. Time point specified: pre-treatment sample, taken before nivolumab and TIL therapy. Tumor tissue came from excised metastases, mostly pleural nodules or supraclavicular lymph nodes. The immunoSEQ assay was v3. Measured with immunoSEQ multiplex PCR; TCRdb has only the in-frame clones, and not every one. This table has roughly 6,800 clones, 70% to 80% appearing once. Source: tumor tissue, taken at baseline. These TCRs come from a person aged 25-85 years with non-small cell lung cancer.

The genes are TRBV27 and TRBJ2-3; 7 nucleotides match TRBD1. The V gene's germline CDR1 is MNHEY and CDR2 SMNVEV (reference sequence). CDR3 length equals 14 residues. V was clipped by 5 bases and J by 10 bases; unmatched bases: 12. Written as DNA, the CDR3 is TGTGCCAGCAGTGTAACACATACAGGGGTCGCGCAGTATTTT. As protein: CASSVTHTGVAQYF.

The rearrangement joins TRBV7-8 to TRBJ2-5; the match to TRBD2 covers 8 bases. Germline trimming cut 4 bases from V and 4 bases from J; bases unmatched to any gene: 5. CDR1 is SGHVS, CDR2 FQNEAQ, per germline. The CDR3 consists of 14 residues. In DNA form, the CDR3 reads TGTGCCAGCAGCTCGCTAGCGGGCGGAGAGACCCAGTACTTC. This encodes CASSSLAGGETQYF.

J is TRBJ2-2 and V is TRBV9; TRBD2 is a possible D gene (5 bases). This CDR3 is 16 amino acids long. CDR1 is SGDLS, CDR2 YYNGEE, per germline. Trimming took 4 bases from V and 4 from J, leaving 17 bases between them. The DNA for the CDR3 is TGTGCCAGCAGCTCACGGACGGAGGCCTTCACCGGGGAGCTGTTTTTT. It encodes CASSSRTEAFTGELFF.

The chain uses TRBV9 and TRBJ1-1; D ambiguous. Per the germline V gene, CDR1 is SGDLS and CDR2 is YYNGEE. The V end was cut by 3 bases, the J end by 7 bases, with 13 bases between. The CDR3 sequence is 13 residues long. The CDR3, as DNA: TGTGCCAGCAGCGGTGGGAGGGCAGGTGAAGCTTTCTTT. This codes for CASSGGRAGEAFF.

In this sample, this clone turned up a few times. Written as DNA, the CDR3 is TGTGCCTGGAGTGTATACAGGGGAGATGAAAAACTGTTTTTT. Its translation is CAWSVYRGDEKLFF. The chain links TRBV30 to TRBJ1-4; 7 bases map to TRBD1. J gave up 6 bases and V 0 bases, and 4 bases lay outside the gene matches. The CDR3 consists of 14 residues. The germline CDR1 and CDR2 sequences are GTSNPN and SVGIG (reference sequence). Drawing the rest from reference TRBV30 and TRBJ1-4, the complete variable domain is SQTIHQWPATLVQPVGSPLSLECTVEGTSNPNLYWYRQAAGRGLQLLFYSVGIGQISSEVPQNLSASRPQDRQFILSSKKLLLSDSGFYLCAWSVYRGDEKLFFGSGTQLSVL.

This sequence joins TRBV4-3 and TRBJ2-1; D gene ambiguous. This CDR3 region has 15 residues. CDR1 is LGHNA and CDR2 is YSLEER in the germline V gene. Trimming left V 0 bases short and J 7 bases short, with 13 bases between. The CDR3 nucleotides are TGCGCCAGCAGCCAAGATTCTAGTTTATCTAATGAGCAGTTCTTC. Its translation is CASSQDSSLSNEQFF.

The CDR3 is CASSSRLAGAKDTQYF. The CDR3 DNA reads as TGTGCCAGCAGTTCCAGACTAGCGGGGGCGAAAGATACGCAGTATTTT. The chain couples TRBV5-4 to TRBJ2-3, with 12 bases lining up with TRBD2. The germline V gene encodes CDR1 SGHNT and CDR2 YYREEE (reference sequence). Unmatched junction bases numbered 9, after V lost 5 bases and J lost 5 bases. This CDR3 region has 16 residues.

The rearrangement links TRBV9 to TRBJ1-2; 7 bases agree with TRBD1. Germline V CDR1 and CDR2: SGDLS, YYNGEE. V lost 7 bases and J lost 2; bases outside the gene matches: 5. The CDR3 is made up of 13 amino acids. This CDR3 is CASGAGGNYGYTF. In DNA form, the CDR3 reads TGTGCCAGCGGCGCAGGGGGGAACTATGGCTACACCTTC.

The CDR3 loop reads CASSLGVPSGTYEQYF. In DNA, the CDR3 is TGTGCCAGCAGCTTAGGGGTTCCTAGCGGGACCTACGAGCAGTACTTC. This chain links TRBV7-8 with TRBJ2-7; 9 nucleotides align to TRBD2. The CDR3 contains 16 residues. Trimming took 1 base from V and 2 from J; bases not matched to a gene: 6. Per germline, CDR1 SGHVS and CDR2 FQNEAQ.